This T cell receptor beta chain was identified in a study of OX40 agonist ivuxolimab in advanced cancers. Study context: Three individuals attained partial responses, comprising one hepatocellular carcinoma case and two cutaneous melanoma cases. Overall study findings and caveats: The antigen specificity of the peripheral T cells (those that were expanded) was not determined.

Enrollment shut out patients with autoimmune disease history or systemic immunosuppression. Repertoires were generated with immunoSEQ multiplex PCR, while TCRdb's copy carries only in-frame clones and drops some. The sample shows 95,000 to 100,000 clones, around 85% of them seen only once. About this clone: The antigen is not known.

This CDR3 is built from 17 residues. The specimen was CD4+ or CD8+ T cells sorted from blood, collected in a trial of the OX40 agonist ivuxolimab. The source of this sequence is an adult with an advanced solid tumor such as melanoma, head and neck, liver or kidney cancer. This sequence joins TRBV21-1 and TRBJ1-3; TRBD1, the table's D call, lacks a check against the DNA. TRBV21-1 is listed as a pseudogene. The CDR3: CASSKLGGQMGGNTIYF. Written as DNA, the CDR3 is TGTGCCAGCAGCAAGCTTGGGGGACAGATGGGAGGAAACACCATATATTTT.